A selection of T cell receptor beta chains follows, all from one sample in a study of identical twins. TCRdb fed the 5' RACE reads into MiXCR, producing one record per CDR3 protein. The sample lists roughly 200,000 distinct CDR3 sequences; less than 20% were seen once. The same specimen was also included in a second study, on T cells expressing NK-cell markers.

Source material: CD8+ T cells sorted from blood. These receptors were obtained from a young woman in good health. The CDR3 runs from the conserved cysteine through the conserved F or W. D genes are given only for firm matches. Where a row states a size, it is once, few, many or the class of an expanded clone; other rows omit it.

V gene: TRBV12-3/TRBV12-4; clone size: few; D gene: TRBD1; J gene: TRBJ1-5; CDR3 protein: CASRMGQVNQPQHF; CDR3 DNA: TGTGCCAGCAGAATGGGACAGGTAAATCAGCCCCAGCATTTT
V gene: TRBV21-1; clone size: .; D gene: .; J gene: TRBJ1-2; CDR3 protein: CASSKSYGYTF; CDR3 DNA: TGTGCCAGCAGCAAATCCTATGGCTACACCTTC
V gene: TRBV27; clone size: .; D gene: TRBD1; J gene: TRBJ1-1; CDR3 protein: CASSAGGPNTEAFF; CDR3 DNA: TGTGCCAGCAGTGCAGGGGGGCCGAACACTGAAGCTTTCTTT
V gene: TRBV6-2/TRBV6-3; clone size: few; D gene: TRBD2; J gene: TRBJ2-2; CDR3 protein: CASSHSGRNTGELFF; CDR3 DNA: TGTGCCAGCAGCCATAGCGGGCGCAACACCGGGGAGCTGTTTTTT
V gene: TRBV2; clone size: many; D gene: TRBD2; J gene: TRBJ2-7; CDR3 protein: CASTAPGLAHGEQYF; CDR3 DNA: TGTGCCAGCACCGCTCCGGGACTAGCGCACGGGGAGCAGTACTTC
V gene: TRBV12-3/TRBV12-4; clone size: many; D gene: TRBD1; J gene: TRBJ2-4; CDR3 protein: CASSSDRGQNIQYF; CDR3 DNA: TGTGCCAGCAGTTCCGACAGGGGGCAGAACATTCAGTACTTC
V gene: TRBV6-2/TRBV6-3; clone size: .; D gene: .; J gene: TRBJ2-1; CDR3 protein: CAIDSMNNEQFF; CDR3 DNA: TGTGCCATCGACTCCATGAACAATGAGCAGTTCTTC
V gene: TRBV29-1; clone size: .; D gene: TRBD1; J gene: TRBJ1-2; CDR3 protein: CSVDDRGNGYTF; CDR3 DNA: TGCAGCGTTGATGACAGGGGAAATGGCTACACCTTC
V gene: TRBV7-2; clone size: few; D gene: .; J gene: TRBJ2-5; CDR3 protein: CASSFVPVTGETQYF; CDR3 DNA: TGTGCCAGCAGCTTCGTTCCGGTTACAGGGGAGACCCAGTACTTC
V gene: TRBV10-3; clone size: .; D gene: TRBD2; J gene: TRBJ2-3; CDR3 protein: CATASGGPGTDTQYF; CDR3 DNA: TGTGCCACTGCTAGCGGGGGCCCTGGCACAGATACGCAGTATTTT
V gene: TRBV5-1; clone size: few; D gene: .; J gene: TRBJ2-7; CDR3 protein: CASTSAGSYEQYF; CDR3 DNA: TGCGCCAGCACCAGCGCGGGGTCCTACGAGCAGTACTTC
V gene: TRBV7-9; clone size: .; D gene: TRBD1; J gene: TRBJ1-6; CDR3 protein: CASSSGTGVSPLHF; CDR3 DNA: TGTGCCAGCAGCTCCGGGACAGGGGTCTCACCCCTCCACTTT
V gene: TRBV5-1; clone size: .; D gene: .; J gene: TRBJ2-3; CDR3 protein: CASSLRGILSTDTQYF; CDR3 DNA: TGCGCCAGCAGCTTGAGAGGGATACTTAGCACAGATACGCAGTATTTT
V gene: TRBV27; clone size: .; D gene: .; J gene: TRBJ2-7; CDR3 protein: CASSLVTQSAYEQYF; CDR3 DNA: TGTGCCAGCAGTTTAGTGACACAAAGCGCCTACGAGCAGTACTTC
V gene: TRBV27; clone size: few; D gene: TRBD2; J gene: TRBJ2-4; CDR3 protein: CASSPGLAVNIQYF; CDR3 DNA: TGTGCCAGCAGTCCCGGACTAGCGGTAAACATTCAGTACTTC
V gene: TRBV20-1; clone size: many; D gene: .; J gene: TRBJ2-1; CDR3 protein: CSARDLRGGDYNEQFF; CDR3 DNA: TGCAGTGCTAGAGATCTTCGAGGGGGAGATTACAATGAGCAGTTCTTC
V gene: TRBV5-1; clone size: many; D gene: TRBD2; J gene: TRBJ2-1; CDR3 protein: CASSLGLAGVNEQFF; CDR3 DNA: TGCGCCAGCAGCTTGGGCCTAGCGGGAGTCAATGAGCAGTTCTTC
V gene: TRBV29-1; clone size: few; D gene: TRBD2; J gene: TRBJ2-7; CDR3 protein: CSVAGLAVSYEQYF; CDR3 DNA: TGCAGCGTTGCGGGACTAGCGGTCTCCTACGAGCAGTACTTC
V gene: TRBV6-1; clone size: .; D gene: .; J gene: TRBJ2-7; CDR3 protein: CASSNVWRGLFYEQYF; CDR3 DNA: TGTGCCAGCAGCAACGTCTGGCGGGGGCTATTCTACGAGCAGTACTTC
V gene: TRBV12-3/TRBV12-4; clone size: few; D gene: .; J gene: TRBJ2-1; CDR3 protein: CASSPLFNEQFF; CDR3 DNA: TGTGCCAGCAGTCCCCTTTTCAATGAGCAGTTCTTC
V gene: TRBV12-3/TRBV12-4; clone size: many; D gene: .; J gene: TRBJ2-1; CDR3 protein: CASSFGDPSYNEQFF; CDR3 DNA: TGTGCCAGCAGTTTCGGAGACCCCTCCTACAATGAGCAGTTCTTC
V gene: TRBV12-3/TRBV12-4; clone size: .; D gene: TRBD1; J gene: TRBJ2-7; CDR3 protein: CASSPTPGQGHQLSYEQYF; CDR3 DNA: TGTGCCAGCAGTCCCACCCCGGGACAGGGCCACCAACTATCCTACGAGCAGTACTTC
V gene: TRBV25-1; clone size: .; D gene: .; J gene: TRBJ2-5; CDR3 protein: CASSDRPQETQYF; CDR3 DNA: TGTGCCAGCAGTGACCGTCCCCAAGAGACCCAGTACTTC
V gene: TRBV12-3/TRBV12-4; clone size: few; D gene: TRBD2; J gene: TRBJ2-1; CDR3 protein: CASSFSLAGEVNEQFF; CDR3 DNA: TGTGCCAGCAGTTTTTCACTAGCGGGAGAAGTCAATGAGCAGTTCTTC
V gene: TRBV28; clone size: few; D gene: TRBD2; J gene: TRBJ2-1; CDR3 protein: CASIEAGGPANEQFF; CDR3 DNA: TGTGCCAGCATCGAAGCGGGAGGGCCCGCTAATGAGCAGTTCTTC
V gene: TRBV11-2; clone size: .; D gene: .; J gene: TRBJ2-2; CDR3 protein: CASSLGPSYANTGELFF; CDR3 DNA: TGTGCCAGCAGCTTAGGTCCGTCCTACGCGAACACCGGGGAGCTGTTTTTT
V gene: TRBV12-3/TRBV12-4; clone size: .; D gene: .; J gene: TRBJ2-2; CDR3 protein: CASTPMEGLNTGELFF; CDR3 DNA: TGTGCCAGCACTCCCATGGAGGGGCTGAACACCGGGGAGCTGTTTTTT
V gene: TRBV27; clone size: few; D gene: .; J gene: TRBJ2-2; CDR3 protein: CASSFGAYITGELFF; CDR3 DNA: TGTGCCAGCAGTTTTGGGGCATACATCACCGGGGAGCTGTTTTTT
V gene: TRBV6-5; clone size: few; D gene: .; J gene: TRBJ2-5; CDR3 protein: CASSYIGRGPQETQYF; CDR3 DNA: TGTGCCAGCAGTTACATCGGGAGGGGGCCTCAAGAGACCCAGTACTTC
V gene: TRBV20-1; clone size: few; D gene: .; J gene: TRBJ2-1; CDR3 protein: CSAYPRRSYNEQFF; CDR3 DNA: TGCAGTGCATACCCTCGTCGCTCCTACAATGAGCAGTTCTTC
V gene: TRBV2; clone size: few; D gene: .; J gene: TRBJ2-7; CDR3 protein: CASSEVTYEQYF; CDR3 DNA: TGTGCCAGCAGTGAAGTCACCTACGAGCAGTACTTC
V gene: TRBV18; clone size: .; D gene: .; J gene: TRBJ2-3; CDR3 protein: CASSSSLGGEADTQYF; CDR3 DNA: TGTGCCAGCTCAAGCTCCCTCGGGGGCGAGGCAGATACGCAGTATTTT
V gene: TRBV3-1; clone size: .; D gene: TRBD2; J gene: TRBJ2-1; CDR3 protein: CASSLAPGPGRAGISYNEQFF; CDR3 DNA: TGTGCCAGCAGCCTCGCCCCCGGGCCCGGGAGGGCGGGGATCTCCTACAATGAGCAGTTCTTC
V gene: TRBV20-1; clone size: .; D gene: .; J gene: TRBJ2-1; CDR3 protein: CSAYRDFLRVAYNEQFF; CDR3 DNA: TGCAGTGCGTATCGGGACTTCCTCCGCGTGGCGTACAATGAGCAGTTCTTC